This paragraph covers one TCR beta chain sequence. This sample was included in a study of technical replicates of blood from several donors. Trimming shortened V by 6 bases and J by 0 bases, and 10 bases separated the two germline ends. CDR1 is SNHLY and CDR2 is FYNNEI in the germline V gene. The length of the CDR3 is 14 residues. Clones were sequenced by immunoSEQ multiplex PCR, and TCRdb holds only the in-frame ones, with some missing. The table shows tens of thousands of clones, with nearly 98% occurring only once. Sequenced sample: T cells isolated from PBMCs. The J gene is TRBJ2-3, the V gene TRBV2; weak D call: TRBD2 (5 bases). This sequence was found in a human donor in good health. CDR3 coding DNA: TGTGCCAGCAGGGAGGCGGGCAGCACAGATACGCAGTATTTT. It translates to CASREAGSTDTQYF.